This record covers a single T cell receptor (beta chain). Its antigen is not identified. This record comes from a study of beta chain features in type 1 diabetes. Notes on the study in general: These data did not resolve whether HLA type affects TCRB rearrangement.

Germline CDR1 MGHRA, CDR2 YSYEKL. CDR3 size: 16 residues. With 0 bases clipped from V and 4 bases from J, the junction kept 2 bases outside the gene matches. What was sequenced were expressed TCRB transcripts, since all of the isolated RNA had been reverse transcribed. Sequencing used immunoSEQ multiplex PCR; TCRdb keeps in-frame clones, though not all of them. The sample records 300,000 to 350,000 clones, about 20% being singletons. The source material was naive CD4+ T cells from blood. The V call is TRBV4-1, the J call TRBJ2-1; 11 bases line up with TRBD2. This receptor was identified in a woman under 30 in good health. In DNA form, the CDR3 reads TGCGCCAGCAGCCAAGATGGGACTAGCGGTTACAATGAGCAGTTCTTC. It encodes CASSQDGTSGYNEQFF.